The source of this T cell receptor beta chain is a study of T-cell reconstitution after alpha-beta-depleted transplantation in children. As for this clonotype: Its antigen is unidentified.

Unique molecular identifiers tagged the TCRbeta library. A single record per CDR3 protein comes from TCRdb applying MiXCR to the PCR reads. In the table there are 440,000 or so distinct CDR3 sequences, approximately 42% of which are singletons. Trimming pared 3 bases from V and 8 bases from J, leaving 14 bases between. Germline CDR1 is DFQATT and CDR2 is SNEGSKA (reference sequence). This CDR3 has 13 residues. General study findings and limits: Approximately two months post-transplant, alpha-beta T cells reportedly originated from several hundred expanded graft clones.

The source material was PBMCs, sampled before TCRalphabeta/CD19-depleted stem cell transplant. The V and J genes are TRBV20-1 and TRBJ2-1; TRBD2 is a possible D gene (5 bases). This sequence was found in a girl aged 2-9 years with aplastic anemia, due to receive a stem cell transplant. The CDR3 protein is CSASHPLADEQFF. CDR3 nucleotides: TGCAGTGCTAGTCACCCTCTAGCCGATGAGCAGTTCTTC.